This T cell receptor beta chain was retrieved from a study of cytomegalovirus exposure and HLA in healthy donors. Study-wide results and limits: A later analysis found most CMV-associated TCR beta chains apparently HLA-restricted. TCR beta sequences reportedly predicted the HLA-A and HLA-B alleles of most subjects accurately. A classifier reportedly called cytomegalovirus status with high sensitivity and specificity.

The junction had 11 bases not matched to a gene; V was cut back by 5 bases and J by 7 bases. The CDR3 is made up of 15 amino acids. The germline CDR1 and CDR2 sequences are LNHDA and SQIVND (reference sequence). As to this clone: Its antigen is unknown.

The donors comprised healthy bone marrow donors. Primers: 60 Vbeta forward and 13 Jbeta reverse. Repertoires were generated with immunoSEQ multiplex PCR, while TCRdb's copy carries only in-frame clones and drops some. This sample's table reports roughly 200,000 clones. The chain couples TRBV19 to TRBJ2-5; 9 bases align to TRBD2. Sequences were obtained from PBMCs. The clonotype comes from a girl aged 2 to 9 in good health and CMV-seropositive. The CDR3 sequence: CASSVLAGAGGTQYF. The CDR3 region has the DNA TGTGCCAGTAGTGTTTTAGCGGGAGCGGGGGGGACCCAGTACTTC.